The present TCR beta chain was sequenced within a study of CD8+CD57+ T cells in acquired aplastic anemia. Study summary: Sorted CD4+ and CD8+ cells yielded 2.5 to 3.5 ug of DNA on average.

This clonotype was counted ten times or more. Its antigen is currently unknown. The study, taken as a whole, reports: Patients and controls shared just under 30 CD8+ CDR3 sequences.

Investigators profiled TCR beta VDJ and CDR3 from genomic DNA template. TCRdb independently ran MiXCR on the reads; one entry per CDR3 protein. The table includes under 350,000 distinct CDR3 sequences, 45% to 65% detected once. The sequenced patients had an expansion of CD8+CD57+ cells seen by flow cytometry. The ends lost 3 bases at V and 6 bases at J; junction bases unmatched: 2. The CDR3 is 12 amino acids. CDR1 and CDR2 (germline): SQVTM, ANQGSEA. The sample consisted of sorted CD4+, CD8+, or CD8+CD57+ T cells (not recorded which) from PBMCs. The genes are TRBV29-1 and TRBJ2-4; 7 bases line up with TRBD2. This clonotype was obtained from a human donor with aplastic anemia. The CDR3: CSVDIAGNIQYF. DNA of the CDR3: TGCAGCGTTGATATAGCGGGAAACATTCAGTACTTC.